The following is a T cell receptor (beta chain) sequence with its context. In its sample, this clone was seen once. No antigen is known for it. Per-base quality was not reported, and no clone a single base away is much larger than it. The CDR3 has 15 amino acids, counting the end cysteine and phenylalanine. The DNA shown is the 45-base CDR3, in frame from base 1. The germline V gene (reference sequence) provides CDR1 LNHDA and CDR2 SQIVND. V drops 8 bases and J drops 4 bases, leaving 18 bases in between. The data derive from a study of PD-L1 blockade in urothelial cancer (dated by TCRdb to about 2017). For the study in its entirety: All patients started therapy around 2014 and received atezolizumab 1,200 mg intravenously every 3 weeks. An exploratory multi-omic analysis was conducted of the somatic, immune and clinical correlates of response to PD-L1 blockade with atezolizumab in urothelial cancer. In the same patients, whole exome sequencing and RNA sequencing of pretreatment tumors were performed in addition to TCR sequencing. Patients had an ECOG performance status of 0 or 1 and had received between 0 and 3 prior chemotherapy regimens. About 10 patients achieved durable clinical benefit and around 19 did not. Pretreatment tumor samples, along with matched peripheral blood collected serially before and after atezolizumab treatment, underwent TCR sequencing. Blood samples yielded a median of 141,255 T cells and tens of thousands of unique TCRs, with median clonality approximately 0.08. Durable clinical benefit was defined as a progression-free survival longer than 6 months, and TCR features were additionally tested against progression-free survival and overall survival. About 90% of the roughly 29 patients were males with bladder-origin urothelial cancer, and about 65% of the 29 reported a prior smoking history. Blood samples were analyzed 3 weeks after the start of treatment (second dose) and 6 weeks after the start of treatment. Twenty-nine patients had pretreatment blood TCR-seq, about 25 had at least one posttreatment blood collection, and about 25 had tumor TCR-seq. What the work shows at the level of the full study, not this receptor alone: Improved progression-free and overall survival was found to be associated with pretreatment peripheral blood TCR clonality below the median. Because of the small sample size (n ≈ 31) and the many exploratory analyses performed, the results are intended to be regarded as hypothesis-generating. Greater expansion of tumor-associated TCR clones in peripheral blood 3 weeks after the start of treatment was observed in patients with durable benefit (n ≈ 22, p = 0.022).

This specimen's time point label, interpreted: pretreatment peripheral blood. The cohort included about 29 patients with locally advanced or metastatic urothelial carcinoma who were treated at Memorial Sloan Kettering on a trial protocol. Peripheral blood mononuclear cells were collected from each patient pretreatment and during treatment, giving between 1 and 8 total time points per patient. The Qiagen DNeasy Blood extraction kit was used to purify genomic DNA from total PBMCs and tumor samples. PBMCs were collected pretreatment and during treatment, and were isolated and stored as previously described. Synthetic TCR analog templates were spiked into each PCR to estimate absolute template abundance from read counts. TCRbeta CDR3 regions were amplified from genomic DNA with bias-controlled V and J gene primers using the immunoSEQ assay. Sequencing of rearranged TCRbeta segments was performed at approximately 20X coverage. As for the authors' bioinformatics: Sequencing errors were corrected by clustering, and CDR3s were annotated against IMGT so that V, D and J genes could be assigned. Out-of-frame and stop-codon sequences were excluded, and only productive TCRbeta rearrangements were used in downstream analyses. Clonality was calculated as one minus the Shannon entropy normalized by the log of the number of unique productive sequences. Clones differing between time points or between blood and tumor were identified by Fisher's exact test with Benjamini-Hochberg correction at adjusted p below 0.01. Drawn from immuneACCESS, this table holds only the in-frame rearrangements with V and J called that TCRdb kept. Clones are partly lost; checked studies trace under half to an unresolved V gene and leave the rest unexplained. V and J calls and clone size come straight from that table; D and trimming were deduced from the DNA. This sample lists 30,000 to 35,000 clones; approximately 84% were detected once. The top ten hold more than 15% of the sample.

The clonotype comes from a man aged 55 to 70 with urothelial cancer. Material: PBMCs, obtained around atezolizumab (anti-PD-L1) treatment. The chain is made from TRBV19 and TRBJ1-5, with a tentative D gene TRBD1 over 6 matching bases. The DNA sequence is given as TGTGCCAGTTCTGGAGCAGGGGCAATAAATCAGCCCCAGCATTTT. Protein translation: CASSGAGAINQPQHF.